This T cell receptor beta chain was captured by sequencing in a study of T cells in tuberculosis. Findings and limits, study-wide: A GMM-specific repertoire classifier reached about 90% accuracy, AUROC approximately 0.9.

The protocol was immunoSEQ multiplex PCR, while the TCRdb copy is restricted to in-frame clones and leaves out a portion. Of tens of thousands of clones detected, nearly 95% appear once; the ten largest clones hold 7.5%. Germline-derived CDR1 and CDR2 are SEHNR and FQNEAQ (reference sequence). The V segment lost 6 bases and the J segment 6 bases; nucleotides outside the gene matches: 8. CDR3 length: 14 residues. On this clone itself: Antigen specificity is unknown.

Sequencing was done on a sample of PBMCs. The receptor comes from a donor between 10 and 35 years old with latent tuberculosis or without tuberculosis infection. V gene TRBV7-9 combines with J gene TRBJ2-3; 8 bases agree with TRBD1. The CDR3 coding sequence is TGTGCCAGCAGACCGACAGGGGCTGCGGATACGCAGTATTTT. Translating it yields CASRPTGAADTQYF. The complete variable domain, with remaining parts taken from reference TRBV7-9 and TRBJ2-3, reads DTGVSQNPRHKITKRGQNVTFRCDPISEHNRLYWYRQTLGQGPEFLTYFQNEAQLEKSRLLSDRFSAERPKGSFSTLEIQRTEQGDSAMYLCASRPTGAADTQYFGPGTRLTVL.